Listed below are T cell receptor beta chains from one sample, sequenced in a study of identical twins. MiXCR, run by TCRdb on the 5' RACE reads, gives a single entry per CDR3 protein. The sample holds 410,000 or so distinct CDR3 sequences, around 18% seen once. Source material: naive T cells sorted from blood. Receptor source: a man between 45 and 60 years old in good health. CDR3s include the opening cysteine and the closing phenylalanine or tryptophan. A D gene is named only where the DNA matches it firmly. Part of the rows lack a size; the others show once, few, many or a class for expanded clones.

j_call d_call clone_size v_call cdr3_nt cdr3_aa
TRBJ2-7 . many TRBV20-1 TGCAGTGCTAGAGATTGGGCTTGGGGGAATGAGCAGTACTTC CSARDWAWGNEQYF
TRBJ2-1 TRBD1 . TRBV18 TGTGCCAGCTCACCCAACAGGGGGCTCTACAATGAGCAGTTCTTC CASSPNRGLYNEQFF
TRBJ1-2 TRBD1 many TRBV28 TGTGCCAGCAGTCAAGGGACAGGGAGGTATGGCTACACCTTC CASSQGTGRYGYTF
TRBJ2-1 . . TRBV28 TGTGCCAGCAGTTCCCCCCCCGTGGGTGAGCAGTTCTTC CASSSPPVGEQFF
TRBJ2-3 TRBD2 . TRBV29-1 TGCAGCGTTGAGAGGCTAGCGGACACAGATACGCAGTATTTT CSVERLADTDTQYF
TRBJ2-1 . few TRBV9 TGTGCCAGCAGCGTAGGTGGGAACACCCTCAATGAGCAGTTCTTC CASSVGGNTLNEQFF
TRBJ1-2 TRBD1 few TRBV24-1 TGTGCCACCCAAGGGGGCGGTGAAGCTAACTATGGCTACACCTTC CATQGGGEANYGYTF
TRBJ2-7 TRBD1 many TRBV10-3 TGTGCCATCAGTGGACAGGGTATCTCCGAGCAGTACTTC CAISGQGISEQYF
TRBJ1-2 . few TRBV12-3/TRBV12-4 TGTGCCAGCAGTTCCACGGGCTATGGCTACACCTTC CASSSTGYGYTF
TRBJ1-6 TRBD1 . TRBV5-1 TGCGCCAGCAGCCCCACCTGGGACAGGGACAATTCACCCCTCCACTTT CASSPTWDRDNSPLHF
TRBJ2-5 TRBD2 many TRBV6-2/TRBV6-3 TGTGCCAGCAGCTACGGACTAGCGGGGTCCCTCGCAGAGACCCAGTACTTC CASSYGLAGSLAETQYF
TRBJ2-3 . few TRBV20-1 TGCAGTGCTAGAGCTCCCTTCTTGACTAGCACAGATACGCAGTATTTT CSARAPFLTSTDTQYF
TRBJ2-5 . few TRBV20-1 TGCAGTGCTCCGAACCCGGGATCCGCCCGGGGGACCCAGTACTTC CSAPNPGSARGTQYF
TRBJ2-1 . few TRBV5-1 TGCGCCAGCAGGGCGGTTAACTCCTACAATGAGCAGTTCTTC CASRAVNSYNEQFF
TRBJ1-1 . . TRBV10-3 TGTGCCATCAGTGAAACACTGAGCAACACTGAAGCTTTCTTT CAISETLSNTEAFF
TRBJ1-5 . many TRBV20-1 TGCAGTGCTAGAGTTTCAGAGGAACAGCCCCAGCATTTT CSARVSEEQPQHF
TRBJ2-7 TRBD2 few TRBV5-1 TGCGCCAGCAGGGAGGCGGGGGGTTTCACCTCCGAGCAGTACTTC CASREAGGFTSEQYF
TRBJ2-5 . . TRBV18 TGCGCCAGCAGTCCCCCGTCTAGGGAGACCCAGTACTTC CASSPPSRETQYF
TRBJ1-6 . . TRBV7-9 TGTGCCAGCAGCTCAGCAGCGTACCCTAGGACACCCCTCCACTTT CASSSAAYPRTPLHF
TRBJ1-2 . many TRBV12-3/TRBV12-4 TGTGCCAGCAGTGCCTACACCGGGACTGACTATGGCTACACCTTC CASSAYTGTDYGYTF
TRBJ2-1 . many TRBV3-1 TGTGCCAGCAGCCAAGCCGCCCAGGGAGAGCAGTTCTTC CASSQAAQGEQFF
TRBJ1-2 TRBD1 many TRBV5-1 TGCGCCAGCAGCTTGGTGGGACAGCCAGAGGGAACCTTC CASSLVGQPEGTF
TRBJ2-4 . many TRBV27 TGTGCCAGCAAACTAACGGGACAAAACATTCAGTACTTC CASKLTGQNIQYF
TRBJ2-7 . . TRBV19 TGTGCCAGTAGCATGAACAGCTACGGCTCCTACGAGCAGTACTTC CASSMNSYGSYEQYF
TRBJ2-1 TRBD2 . TRBV9 TGTGCCAGCAGCGAAAGAGCGGGAGGGCCTTACAATGAGCAGTTCTTC CASSERAGGPYNEQFF
TRBJ2-5 . . TRBV2 TGTGCCAGCATACGGGGGTCCCAAGAGACCCAGTACTTC CASIRGSQETQYF
TRBJ2-5 TRBD1 few TRBV10-1 TGCGCCAGCAGCCCGGGGACAGTTGGGGAGACCCAGTACTTC CASSPGTVGETQYF
TRBJ2-1 . . TRBV7-9 TGTGCCAGCAGCTTAGCGCTGGACAATGAGCAGTTCTTC CASSLALDNEQFF
TRBJ2-5 TRBD2 . TRBV20-1 TGCAGTGCTAGAGACAAGCGGGGGTTGGAGACCCAGTACTTC CSARDKRGLETQYF
TRBJ2-1 . . TRBV14 TGTGCCAGCAGCCAAATAATTATGGATGAGCAGTTCTTC CASSQIIMDEQFF
TRBJ2-5 . many TRBV5-1 TGCGCCAGCAGCTCCAGCCACACGGGAGAGACCCAGTACTTC CASSSSHTGETQYF
TRBJ1-2 . few TRBV20-1 TGCAGTGCTAGAGATCAGGGCAGGGAATATGGCTACACCTTC CSARDQGREYGYTF
TRBJ2-7 TRBD2 few TRBV20-1 TGCAGTGCTGCCAGTAGCGGGGCTGCCTACGAGCAGTACTTC CSAASSGAAYEQYF
TRBJ2-5 TRBD1 . TRBV6-1 TGTGCCAGCAGGGGACAGGGGTTTGGGACCCAGTACTTC CASRGQGFGTQYF
TRBJ2-7 . many TRBV29-1 TGCAGCGTTGTTGCAGGGTCCTACGAGCAGTACTTC CSVVAGSYEQYF
TRBJ2-1 TRBD1 few TRBV29-1 TGCAGCGTTGAAGGGGAAGGGGGCGCTTACAATGAGCAGTTCTTC CSVEGEGGAYNEQFF
TRBJ1-2 . few TRBV4-2 TGTGCCAGCAGCCAAGATCGGGCCAGGGGAATATATGGCTACACCTTC CASSQDRARGIYGYTF
TRBJ1-1 . . TRBV7-2 TGTGCCAGCAGCTTAGCTCCGGGAAGAGGAACGACTGAAGCTTTCTTT CASSLAPGRGTTEAFF
TRBJ2-5 . . TRBV7-6 TGTGCCAGCAGCTTAGGCCAGGGGCGACTGGAGACCCAGTACTTC CASSLGQGRLETQYF
TRBJ2-5 . few TRBV29-1 TGCAGCGTTGAAAGGCCCGCAGAGACCCAGTACTTC CSVERPAETQYF
TRBJ1-5 TRBD1 many TRBV20-1 TGCAGTGCTCCACCGGACAGGGGGAGCAATCAGCCCCAGCATTTT CSAPPDRGSNQPQHF
TRBJ2-3 TRBD1 many TRBV7-2 TGTGCCAGCAGCTTAGCGGTGGACAGGGGCGATACGCAGTATTTT CASSLAVDRGDTQYF
TRBJ1-4 TRBD1 few TRBV29-1 TGCAGCGTTTCGGCGACAGGGGTTGAAAAACTGTTTTTT CSVSATGVEKLFF
TRBJ1-3 . few TRBV12-3/TRBV12-4 TGTGCCAGCAGTCGCCGGGACGCATACTCTGGAAACACCATATATTTT CASSRRDAYSGNTIYF
TRBJ2-7 . few TRBV6-5 TGTGCCAGCAGTTGGGACCGGGATCTGGCCTACGAGCAGTACTTC CASSWDRDLAYEQYF
TRBJ2-7 . few TRBV6-6 TGTGCCAGCGAAAAAGGGGGGGGTTACGAGCAGTACTTC CASEKGGGYEQYF